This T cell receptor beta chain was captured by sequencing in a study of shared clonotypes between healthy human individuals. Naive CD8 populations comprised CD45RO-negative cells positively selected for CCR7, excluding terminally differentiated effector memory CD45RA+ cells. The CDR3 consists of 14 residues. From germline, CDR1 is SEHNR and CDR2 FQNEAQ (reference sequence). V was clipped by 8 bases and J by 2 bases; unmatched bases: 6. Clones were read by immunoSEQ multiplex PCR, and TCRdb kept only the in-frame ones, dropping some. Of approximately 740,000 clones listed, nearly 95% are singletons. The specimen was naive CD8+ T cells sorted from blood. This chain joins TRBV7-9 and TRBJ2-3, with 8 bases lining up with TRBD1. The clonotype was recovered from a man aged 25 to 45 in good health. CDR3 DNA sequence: TGTGCCAGCGGACAGGGTTGGTCCACAGATACGCAGTATTTT. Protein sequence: CASGQGWSTDTQYF. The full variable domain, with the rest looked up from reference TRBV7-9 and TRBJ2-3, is DTGVSQNPRHKITKRGQNVTFRCDPISEHNRLYWYRQTLGQGPEFLTYFQNEAQLEKSRLLSDRFSAERPKGSFSTLEIQRTEQGDSAMYLCASGQGWSTDTQYFGPGTRLTVL.